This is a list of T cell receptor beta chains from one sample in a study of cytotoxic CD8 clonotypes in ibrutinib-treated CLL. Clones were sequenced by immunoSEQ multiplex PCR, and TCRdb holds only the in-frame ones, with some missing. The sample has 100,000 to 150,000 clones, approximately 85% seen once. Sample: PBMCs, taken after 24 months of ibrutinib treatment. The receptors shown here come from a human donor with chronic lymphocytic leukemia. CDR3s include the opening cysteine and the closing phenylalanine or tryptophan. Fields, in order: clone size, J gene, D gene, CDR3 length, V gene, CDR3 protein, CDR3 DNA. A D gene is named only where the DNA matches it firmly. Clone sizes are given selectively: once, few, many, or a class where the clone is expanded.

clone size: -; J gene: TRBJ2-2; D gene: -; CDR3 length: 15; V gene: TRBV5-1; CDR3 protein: CASTLTPGEHGELFF; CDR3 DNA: TGCGCCAGTACCCTAACCCCGGGGGAACACGGGGAGCTGTTTTTT
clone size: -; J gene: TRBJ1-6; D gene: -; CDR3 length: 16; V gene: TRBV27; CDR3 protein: CASSSITLQNNSPLHF; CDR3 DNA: TGTGCCAGCAGCTCCATTACGTTGCAAAATAATTCACCCCTCCACTTT
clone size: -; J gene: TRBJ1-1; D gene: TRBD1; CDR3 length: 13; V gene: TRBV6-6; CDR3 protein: CASRPGGRGEAFF; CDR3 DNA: TGTGCCAGCAGACCAGGGGGCCGGGGCGAAGCTTTCTTT
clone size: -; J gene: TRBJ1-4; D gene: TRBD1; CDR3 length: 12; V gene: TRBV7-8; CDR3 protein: CASRGRGLELFF; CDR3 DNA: TGTGCCAGCAGAGGCAGGGGGCTGGAACTGTTTTTT
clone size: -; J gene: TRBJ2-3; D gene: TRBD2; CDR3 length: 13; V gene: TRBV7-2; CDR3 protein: CASRRAGGPEGDF; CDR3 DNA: TGTGCCAGCAGGAGAGCGGGAGGGCCGGAGGGAGATTTT
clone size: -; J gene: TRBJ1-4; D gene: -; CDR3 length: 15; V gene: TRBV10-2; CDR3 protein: CASSDVYRTNEKLFF; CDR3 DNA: TGCGCCAGCAGTGACGTATACCGAACTAATGAAAAACTGTTTTTT
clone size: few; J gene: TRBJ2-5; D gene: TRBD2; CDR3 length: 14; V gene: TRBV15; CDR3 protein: CATSGRLAEETQYF; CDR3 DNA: TGTGCCACCAGCGGGCGACTAGCGGAAGAGACCCAGTACTTC
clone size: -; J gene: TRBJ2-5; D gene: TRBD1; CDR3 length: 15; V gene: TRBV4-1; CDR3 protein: CASSLPGTGPETQYF; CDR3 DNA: TGCGCCAGCAGCCTTCCCGGGACAGGGCCGGAGACCCAGTACTTC
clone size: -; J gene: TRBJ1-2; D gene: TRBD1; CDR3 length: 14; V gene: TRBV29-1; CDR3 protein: CSVERGQGHYGYTF; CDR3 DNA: TGCAGCGTTGAAAGGGGACAGGGCCACTATGGCTACACCTTC
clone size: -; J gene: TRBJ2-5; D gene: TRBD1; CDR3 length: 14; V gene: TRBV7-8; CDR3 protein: CASSPGQGVETQYF; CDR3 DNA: TGTGCCAGCAGCCCCGGACAGGGAGTGGAGACCCAGTACTTC
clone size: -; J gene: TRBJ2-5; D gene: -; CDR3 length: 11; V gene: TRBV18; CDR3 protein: CASSLQETQYF; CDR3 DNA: TGTGCCAGCTCCCTCCAAGAGACCCAGTACTTC
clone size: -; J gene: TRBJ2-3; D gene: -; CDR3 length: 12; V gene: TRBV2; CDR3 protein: CASSDDNDTQYF; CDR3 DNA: TGTGCCAGCAGTGATGATAACGATACGCAGTATTTT
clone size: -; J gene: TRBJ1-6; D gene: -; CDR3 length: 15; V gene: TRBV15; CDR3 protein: CATSGGSRVYSPLHF; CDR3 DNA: TGTGCCACCAGTGGGGGGTCTCGGGTTTATTCACCCCTCCACTTT
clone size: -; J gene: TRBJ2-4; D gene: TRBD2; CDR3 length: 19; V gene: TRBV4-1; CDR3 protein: CASSRGLAGGRIAKNIQYF; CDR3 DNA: TGCGCCAGCAGCCGAGGACTAGCGGGAGGCCGAATAGCCAAAAACATTCAGTACTTC
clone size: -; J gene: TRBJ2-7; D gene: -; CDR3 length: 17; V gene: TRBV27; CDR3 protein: CASSRAPQWTVSYEQYF; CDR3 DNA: TGTGCCAGCAGTAGAGCCCCGCAATGGACAGTCTCCTACGAGCAGTACTTC
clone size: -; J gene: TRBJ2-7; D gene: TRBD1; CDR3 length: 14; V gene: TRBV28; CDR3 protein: CASSWGTGGYEQYF; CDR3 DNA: TGTGCCAGCAGTTGGGGGACAGGCGGCTACGAGCAGTACTTC
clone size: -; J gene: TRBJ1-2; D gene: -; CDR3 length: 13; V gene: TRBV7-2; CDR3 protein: CASSERTNYGYTF; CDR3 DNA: TGTGCCAGCAGCGAGCGGACAAACTATGGCTACACCTTC
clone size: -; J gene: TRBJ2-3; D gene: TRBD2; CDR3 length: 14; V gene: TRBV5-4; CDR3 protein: CASSSIAGSDTQYF; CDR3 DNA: TGTGCCAGCAGCTCGATAGCGGGATCAGATACGCAGTATTTT
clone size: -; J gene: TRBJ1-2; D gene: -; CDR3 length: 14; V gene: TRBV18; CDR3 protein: CASSSDRAAGGYTF; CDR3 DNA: TGTGCCAGCTCTTCAGACCGCGCAGCGGGGGGCTACACCTTC
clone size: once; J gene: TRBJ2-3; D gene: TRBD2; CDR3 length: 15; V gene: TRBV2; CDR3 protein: CASSGRGGRTDTQYF; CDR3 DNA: TGTGCCAGCAGTGGTCGGGGGGGCCGCACAGATACGCAGTATTTT
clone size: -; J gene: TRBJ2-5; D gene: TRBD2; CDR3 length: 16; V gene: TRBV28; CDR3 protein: CASSPVGRGIQETQYF; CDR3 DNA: TGTGCCAGCAGCCCTGTTGGGCGGGGGATACAAGAGACCCAGTACTTC
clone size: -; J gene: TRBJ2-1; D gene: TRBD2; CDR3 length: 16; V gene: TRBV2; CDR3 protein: CASSSTTSGRHNEQFF; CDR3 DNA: TGTGCCAGCAGTTCGACTACTAGCGGGAGGCACAATGAGCAGTTCTTC
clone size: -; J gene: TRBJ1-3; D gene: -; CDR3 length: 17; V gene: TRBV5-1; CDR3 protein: CASSSTTGGSSGNTIYF; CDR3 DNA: TGCGCCAGCAGCAGTACAACGGGGGGAAGCTCTGGAAACACCATATATTTT
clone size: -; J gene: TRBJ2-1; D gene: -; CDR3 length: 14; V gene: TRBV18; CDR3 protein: CASSPGLTYNEQFF; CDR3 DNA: TGTGCCAGCTCACCAGGGCTAACCTACAATGAGCAGTTCTTC
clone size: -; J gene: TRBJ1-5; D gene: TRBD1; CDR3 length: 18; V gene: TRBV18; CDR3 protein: CASSPPGTGTPGNQPQHF; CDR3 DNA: TGTGCCAGCTCACCACCTGGGACAGGGACGCCGGGCAATCAGCCCCAGCATTTT
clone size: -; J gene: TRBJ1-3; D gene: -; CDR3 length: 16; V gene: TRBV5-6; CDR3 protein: CASSLRTAFSGNTIYF; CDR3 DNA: TGTGCCAGCAGCTTGAGGACAGCCTTCTCTGGAAACACCATATATTTT
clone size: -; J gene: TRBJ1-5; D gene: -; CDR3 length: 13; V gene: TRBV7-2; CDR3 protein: CASSLGGFQPQHF; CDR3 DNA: TGTGCCAGCAGCTTAGGCGGTTTTCAGCCCCAGCATTTT
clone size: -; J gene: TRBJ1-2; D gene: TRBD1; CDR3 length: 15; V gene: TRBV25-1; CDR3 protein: CASSASPGGPKSYTF; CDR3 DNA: TGTGCCAGCAGTGCTTCCCCAGGGGGCCCCAAAAGCTACACCTTC
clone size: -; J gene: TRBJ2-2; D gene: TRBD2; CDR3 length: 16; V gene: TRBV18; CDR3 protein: CASSRTSGAIGGELFF; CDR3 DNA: TGTGCCAGCTCACGGACTAGCGGGGCAATCGGCGGGGAGCTGTTTTTT
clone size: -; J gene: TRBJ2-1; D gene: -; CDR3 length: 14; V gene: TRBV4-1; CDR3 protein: CASSQVVTIGEQFF; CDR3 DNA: TGCGCCAGCAGCCAAGTAGTTACGATCGGTGAGCAGTTCTTC
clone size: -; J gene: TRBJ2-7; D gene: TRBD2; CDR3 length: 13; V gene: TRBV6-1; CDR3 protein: CASTLAGEYKQYF; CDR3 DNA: TGTGCCAGCACGTTAGCGGGAGAATACAAGCAGTACTTC
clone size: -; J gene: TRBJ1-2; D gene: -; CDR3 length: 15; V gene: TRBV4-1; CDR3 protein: CASSQVAGQSYGYTF; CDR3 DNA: TGCGCCAGCAGCCAAGTGGCCGGACAGAGCTATGGCTACACCTTC
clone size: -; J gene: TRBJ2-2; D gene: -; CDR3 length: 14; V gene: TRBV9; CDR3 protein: CASSGGLNTGELFF; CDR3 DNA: TGTGCCAGCAGCGGAGGACTGAACACCGGGGAGCTGTTTTTT
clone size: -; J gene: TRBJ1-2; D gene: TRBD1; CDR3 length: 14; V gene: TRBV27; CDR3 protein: CASSGGQGFYGYTF; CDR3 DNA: TGTGCCAGCAGTGGTGGACAGGGGTTCTATGGCTACACCTTC
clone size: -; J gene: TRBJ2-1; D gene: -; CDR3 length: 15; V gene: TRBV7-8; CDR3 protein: CASSQKGTLYNEQFF; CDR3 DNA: TGTGCCAGCAGCCAAAAAGGGACACTTTACAATGAGCAGTTCTTC
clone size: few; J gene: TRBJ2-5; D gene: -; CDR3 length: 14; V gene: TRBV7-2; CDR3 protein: CASSLDRFGETQYF; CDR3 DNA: TGTGCCAGCAGCTTAGACAGGTTTGGAGAGACCCAGTACTTC
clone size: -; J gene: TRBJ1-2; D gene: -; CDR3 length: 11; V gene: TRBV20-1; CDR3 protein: CSAREDRGYTF; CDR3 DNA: TGCAGTGCTAGAGAGGACAGAGGCTACACCTTC
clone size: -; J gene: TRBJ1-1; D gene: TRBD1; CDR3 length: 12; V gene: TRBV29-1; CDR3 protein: CSVEDEGQLAFF; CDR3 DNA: TGCAGCGTTGAAGATGAGGGACAGTTGGCTTTCTTT